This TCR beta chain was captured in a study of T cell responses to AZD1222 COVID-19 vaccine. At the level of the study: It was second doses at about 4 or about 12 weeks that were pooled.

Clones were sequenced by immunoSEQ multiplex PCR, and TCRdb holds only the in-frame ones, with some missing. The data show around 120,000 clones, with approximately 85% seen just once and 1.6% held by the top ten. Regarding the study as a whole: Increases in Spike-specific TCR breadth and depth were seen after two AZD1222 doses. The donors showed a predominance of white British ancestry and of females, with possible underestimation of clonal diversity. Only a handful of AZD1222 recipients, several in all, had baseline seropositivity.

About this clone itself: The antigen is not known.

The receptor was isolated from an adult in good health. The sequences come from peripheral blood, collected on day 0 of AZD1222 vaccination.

The CDR3 sequence is CASSQDTRLEMFF. The CDR3 DNA is TGTGCCAGCAGCCAAGATACAAGGCTAGAAATGTTCTTC. This sequence joins TRBV14 and TRBJ2-1, with D uncertain. This CDR3 region has 13 residues. V was pared by 0 bases and J by 15 bases, with 15 bases between. Germline CDR1 reads SGHDN; CDR2 reads FVKESK.